This T cell receptor (beta chain) was sequenced for a study of blood T cells in healthy people across ages. General study points: Relative to aged donors, long-lived donors carried more naive CD4+ cells and displayed higher diversity.

With a J-beta primer mix and a sample-barcoded 5' primer, a second PCR ran about 7 to 12 cycles. A 12-random-nucleotide template-switch adaptor tagged each cDNA molecule. From the 5' RACE reads, TCRdb called clonotypes with MiXCR, one entry per CDR3 protein. Of 850,000 to 1,300,000 distinct CDR3 sequences in the sample, around 45% were seen once. This clonotype was detected only a few times. Its specificity is unknown. The V end was cut by 2 bases, the J end by 4 bases, with 11 bases between. The length of the CDR3 is 14 residues. Per germline, CDR1 SEHNR and CDR2 FQNEAQ (reference sequence). The genes are TRBV7-9 and TRBJ2-5; D may be TRBD1 (5 bases). This TCR derives from a woman in her fifties or sixties in good health. The material sequenced was blood. The CDR3 loop reads CASSLSREGETQYF. The CDR3 DNA reads TGTGCCAGCAGCTTAAGCAGGGAAGGAGAGACCCAGTACTTC.